The 7 T cell receptor beta chains below all came from one sample that was sequenced in a study of T-cell reconstitution after alpha-beta-depleted transplantation in children. Unique molecular identifiers were incorporated into the prepared TCRbeta library. Using its own MiXCR run on the PCR reads, TCRdb lists one record per CDR3 protein. The data hold fewer than 550,000 distinct CDR3 sequences, with about a sixth observed a single time. The sequences come from PBMCs, mostly from graft donor cells, collected 360 days after TCRalphabeta/CD19-depleted stem cell transplant. These receptors all stem from a boy less than two years old who had a stem cell transplant for Wiskott-Aldrich syndrome, so the T cells may come from the graft donor.

This clonotype is a singleton in its sample. This chain connects TRBV3-1 to TRBJ2-4; D remains ambiguous. Looked up from germline, CDR1 is LGHDT and CDR2 is YNNKEL (reference sequence). Trimming took off 3 bases at V and 0 bases at J, with 9 bases between the two ends. This CDR3 is built from 15 residues. The DNA for the CDR3 is TGTGCCAGCAGCCATGGGCTGTTAGCCAAAAACATTCAGTACTTC. Encoded protein: CASSHGLLAKNIQYF.

This clonotype was seen a handful of times. V usage is TRBV27 and J usage is TRBJ2-7; TRBD1 matches at 8 bases. J was trimmed by 0 bases and V by 3 bases; bases with no gene match: 7. Germline V lookup: CDR1 MNHEY, CDR2 SMNVEV (reference sequence). CDR3 size: 16 residues. As DNA, the CDR3 is TGTGCCAGCAGTTTCCACCGGGACAGGAGCTCCTACGAGCAGTACTTC. Translation gives CASSFHRDRSSYEQYF.

J is TRBJ2-1 and V is TRBV20-1; 11 nucleotides align to TRBD2. CDR3 size: 13 residues. V lost 5 bases to trimming and J lost 6 bases; unmatched junction nucleotides: 3. Per the germline V gene, CDR1 is DFQATT and CDR2 is SNEGSKA (reference sequence). CDR3 DNA: TGCAGTGCTTTTAGCGGGAGGGGCAATGAGCAGTTCTTC. Translated: CSAFSGRGNEQFF.

V and J are TRBV7-2 and TRBJ1-1; possible D gene TRBD1, 5 bases. V was clipped by 4 bases and J by 7 bases, with 10 bases between them. CDR1 and CDR2 (germline): SGHTA, FQGNSA. The CDR3 loop spans 12 amino acids. CDR3 DNA sequence: TGTGCCAGCAGCTCGGGACGGCTTGAAGCTTTCTTT. Its translation: CASSSGRLEAFF.

The gene calls are TRBV29-1 and TRBJ1-1; tentatively, D is TRBD1 (5 bases). Germline CDR1 and CDR2: SQVTM and ANQGSEA. CDR3 size: 13 residues. The germline V and J ends were trimmed by 6 bases and 0 bases, with 11 bases remaining between them. The CDR3 bases are TGCAGCGTCTCGGGACGGGTGAACACTGAAGCTTTCTTT. Amino acids: CSVSGRVNTEAFF.

Written as DNA, the CDR3 is TGTGCCAGCAGCACGCATCGGGAGGGCCGGTGGTACAATGAGCAGTTCTTC. It yields the protein CASSTHREGRWYNEQFF. The V gene is TRBV6-2 or TRBV6-3, the J gene TRBJ2-1; TRBD2 matches 8 bases. Germline V gene data show CDR1 as MNHEY and CDR2 as SVGEGT. The CDR3 is made up of 17 amino acids. Trimming took 6 bases from V and 4 from J; bases not matched to a gene: 14.

This clonotype was found many times. The chain carries TRBV10-3 and TRBJ1-2; tentatively, D is TRBD1 (5 bases). V dropped 4 bases and J dropped 1 base, with 7 bases sitting between them. The CDR3 is 13 amino acids. Germline lookup yields CDR1 ENHRY and CDR2 SYGVKD. As DNA, the CDR3 is TGTGCCATCAGTGGGACACTTAACTATGGCTACACCTTC. This gives the protein CAISGTLNYGYTF.